The clone carrying this TCR beta chain was seen repeatedly, ten times or more. V lost 3 bases and J lost 5; bases outside the gene matches: 7. CDR1 and CDR2 from the germline V gene are MNHEY and SVGEGT. CDR3 length: 15 residues. This specimen belongs to a study of T cells in Graves' hyperthyroidism and ophthalmopathy. The CDR3 regions of TCR beta were amplified from RNA transcripts. First-round RT-PCR targeting the TCR CDR3 was performed with the HTBI primer set. TCRdb fed the multiplex PCR reads into MiXCR, producing one record per CDR3 protein. Of fewer than 650,000 distinct CDR3 sequences in the sample, 14% to 15% were seen once.

Sequencing used blood. The J gene is TRBJ2-7, the V gene TRBV6-2 or TRBV6-3; 10 bases are a match to TRBD2. The receptor was isolated from a woman between 40 and 50 years old with Graves' ophthalmopathy. This chain's CDR3 is CASSYWLAGDNEQYF. In DNA form, the CDR3 reads TGTGCCAGCAGTTATTGGCTAGCGGGAGACAACGAGCAGTACTTC.